What follows are 23 T cell receptor beta chains derived from one specimen sequenced in a study of CD8 T cells in Susac syndrome. When the RNA was reverse transcribed, random hexamers were used with an input of about 0.5 to 1 ug. TCRdb used MiXCR to reprocess the immunoSEQ multiplex PCR reads, holding one entry per CDR3 protein. The sample lists hundreds of thousands of distinct CDR3 sequences; 80% to 95% were seen once. The sequencing input was CD4+ T cells from PBMCs. The receptors stem from a human donor with multiple sclerosis.

The CDR3 sequence: CASSQDPGTKETQYF. CDR3 nucleotides: TGTGCCAGCAGCCAAGATCCTGGGACTAAGGAGACCCAGTACTTC. The gene calls are TRBV3-1 and TRBJ2-5; the match to TRBD2 covers 7 bases. The CDR3 spans 15 residues. Germline lookup yields CDR1 LGHDT and CDR2 YNNKEL (reference sequence). The V and J ends lost 0 bases and 5 bases, in that order; junction bases with no gene match: 6.

The rearrangement links TRBV4-2 to TRBJ1-4; D possibly corresponds to TRBD1 (5 bases). Per the germline V gene, CDR1 is LGHNA and CDR2 is YNFKEQ. The CDR3 loop spans 16 amino acids. Trimming took off 1 base at V and 10 bases at J, with 19 bases between the two ends. CDR3 in DNA: TGTGCCAGCAGCCAAGGGTCAGAAACGGGGGAGGGAAAACTGTTTTTT. Translating gives CASSQGSETGEGKLFF.

This rearrangement joins TRBV20-1 to TRBJ2-3; TRBD1 or TRBD2 may be the D gene (6 bases each). Trimming took 1 base from V and 4 from J, leaving 15 bases between them. CDR1 and CDR2 from the germline V gene are DFQATT and SNEGSKA (reference sequence). The CDR3 totals 15 residues. The CDR3 region is CSARAPARGADTQYF. CDR3 nucleotides: TGCAGTGCTAGAGCCCCCGCTAGGGGGGCAGATACGCAGTATTTT.

The V call is TRBV7-9, the J call TRBJ2-7; 9 nucleotides align to TRBD2. In germline, CDR1 is SEHNR, CDR2 FQNEAQ (reference sequence). The CDR3 extends over 15 amino acids. After removal of 5 bases from V and 2 bases from J, the junction contained 7 bases not matched to a gene. Here the CDR3 reads CASSPSGDGAYEQYV. CDR3 DNA: TGTGCCAGCAGCCCTAGCGGGGACGGGGCCTACGAGCAGTACGTC.

This clonotype has just one count. The chain links TRBV19 to TRBJ1-5, with D possibly TRBD1 on 6 matching bases. This CDR3 contains 14 residues. V lost 3 bases, J lost 5 bases, and 11 bases lay in between. Germline V gene sequence: CDR1 LNHDA, CDR2 SQIVND (reference sequence). The CDR3 is CASSIPTGHQPQHF. Here the CDR3 DNA reads TGTGCCAGTAGTATCCCTACAGGGCATCAGCCCCAGCATTTT.

The CDR3 DNA follows: TGTGCCAGCAGCGTTTCTAACACCATATATTTT. It codes for CASSVSNTIYF. This chain connects TRBV11-3 to TRBJ1-3, with D uncertain. Per germline, CDR1 SGHNT and CDR2 YENEEA. Trimming took off 5 bases at V and 7 bases at J, with 6 bases between the two ends. The CDR3 length is 11 residues. The whole variable domain, filled in from reference TRBV11-3 and TRBJ1-3, reads EAGVVQSPRYKIIEKKQPVAFWCNPISGHNTLYWYLQNLGQGPELLIRYENEEAVDDSQLPKDRFSAERLKGVDSTLKIQPAELGDSAVYLCASSVSNTIYFGEGSWLTVV.

This chain links TRBV4-2 with TRBJ2-4; TRBD1 aligns across 11 bases. CDR3 length equals 19 residues. The germline gives CDR1 LGHNA, CDR2 YNFKEQ. With 3 bases clipped from V and 2 bases from J, the junction kept 12 bases outside the gene matches. The CDR3: CASSQADRGRIVSKNIQYF. CDR3 nucleotide sequence: TGTGCCAGCAGCCAGGCGGACAGGGGGCGCATAGTTTCCAAAAACATTCAGTACTTC.

This chain connects TRBV12-3 or TRBV12-4 to TRBJ1-1; possible D gene TRBD1, 6 bases. Trimming took 1 base from V and 7 from J, leaving 10 bases between them. The CDR3 runs 13 residues. Here the CDR3 reads CASSLEIQGEAFF. The CDR3 nucleotides read TGTGCCAGCAGTTTAGAAATACAGGGTGAAGCTTTCTTT.

The gene calls are TRBV30 and TRBJ2-5; D call uncertain. The CDR3 sequence is 11 residues long. V shed 1 base and J shed 3 bases, with 3 bases lying between them. From germline, CDR1 is GTSNPN and CDR2 SVGIG (reference sequence). The CDR3 DNA sequence: TGTGCCTGGAGTGCGAAAGAGACCCAGTACTTC. Amino acids: CAWSAKETQYF.

This chain links TRBV28 with TRBJ1-5; no clear D gene. V was cut by 5 bases and J by 5 bases, with 13 bases left in between. In germline, CDR1 is MDHEN, CDR2 SYDVKM. CDR3 size: 14 residues. The CDR3 protein is CASSPIYGHQPQHF. The CDR3, as DNA: TGTGCCAGCAGTCCTATCTACGGTCATCAGCCCCAGCATTTT.

This clonotype appeared a few times. V is TRBV18 and J is TRBJ1-5; 9 nucleotides line up with TRBD1. CDR3 length equals 15 residues. Germline assignment: CDR1 KGHSH and CDR2 LQKENI. J lost 1 base, V lost 6 bases, and 4 bases had no gene match. The CDR3, as DNA: TGTGCCAGCTCCCGAGGGACAGGGAGCAATCAGCCCCAGCATTTT. It is translated as CASSRGTGSNQPQHF.

J is TRBJ1-6 and V is TRBV5-4; D possibly corresponds to TRBD1 (5 bases). Germline assignment: CDR1 SGHNT and CDR2 YYREEE (reference sequence). Trimming took off 4 bases at V and 7 bases at J, with 15 bases between the two ends. CDR3 length equals 15 residues. The CDR3 nucleotides read TGTGCCAGCAGCCCTAAAGGGACGGCCAATTCACCCCTCCACTTT. Translating gives CASSPKGTANSPLHF.

This chain uses TRBV20-1 with TRBJ1-3; 10 bases agree with TRBD1. The V gene end was trimmed by 6 bases and the J gene end by 0 bases; junction bases not matched to a gene: 5. This CDR3 spans 15 amino acids. Germline V gene data show CDR1 as DFQATT and CDR2 as SNEGSKA (reference sequence). CDR3 bases: TGCAGTGCCGCGACAGGGGGCCACTCTGGAAACACCATATATTTT. Translation gives CSAATGGHSGNTIYF.

This chain links TRBV27 with TRBJ2-7, with D perhaps TRBD2 (6 bases). V was clipped by 6 bases and J by 0 bases, with 12 bases between them. Germline V gene data show CDR1 as MNHEY and CDR2 as SMNVEV (reference sequence). This CDR3 has 14 amino acids. The CDR3 coding sequence is TGTGCCAGCAGAGACACCGGGAGCTCCTACGAGCAGTACGTC. Its translation is CASRDTGSSYEQYV.

The V and J genes are TRBV27 and TRBJ1-1, with D unresolved. Trimming shortened V by 5 bases and J by 2 bases, and 12 bases separated the two germline ends. CDR3 length equals 14 residues. CDR1 and CDR2 (germline): MNHEY, SMNVEV (reference sequence). CDR3 region: CASSKHGSNTEAFF. The CDR3 nucleotides read TGTGCCAGCAGTAAACACGGAAGTAACACTGAAGCTTTCTTT.

The V call is TRBV5-4, the J call TRBJ2-4; 8 nucleotides align to TRBD2. There are 15 residues in the CDR3. CDR1 and CDR2 from the germline V gene are SGHNT and YYREEE (reference sequence). The junction had 6 bases not matched to a gene; V was cut back by 3 bases and J by 4 bases. CDR3 nucleotide sequence: TGTGCCAGCAGCTCGGGAGGGGGGGGGAAAAACATTCAGTACTTC. It is translated as CASSSGGGGKNIQYF.

The genes are TRBV5-6 and TRBJ1-1; D is undetermined. Germline CDR1 and CDR2: SGHDT and YYEEEE. V gave up 1 base and J gave up 10 bases, with 14 bases separating them. The CDR3 is 13 amino acids. The CDR3 bases are TGTGCCAGCAGCTTGCAGGTTCGCCCTTCAGCTTTCTTT. Translated, it gives CASSLQVRPSAFF.

The V gene is TRBV28, the J gene TRBJ2-7, with 12 bases identical to TRBD2. The CDR3 extends over 15 amino acids. Germline assignment: CDR1 MDHEN and CDR2 SYDVKM. Unmatched junction bases numbered 5, after V lost 7 bases and J lost 1 base. The CDR3 spells CASTQGLAGSYEQYV. The DNA of the CDR3 is TGTGCCAGCACCCAAGGACTAGCGGGGTCCTACGAGCAGTACGTC.

The V and J genes are TRBV20-1 and TRBJ2-1, with TRBD2 identical over 12 bases. Germline CDR1 DFQATT, CDR2 SNEGSKA (reference sequence). This CDR3 has 13 residues. V lost 5 bases and J lost 9; bases outside the gene matches: 5. This CDR3 reads CSAQRTSGTEQFF. CDR3 bases: TGCAGTGCTCAGAGGACTAGCGGGACTGAGCAGTTCTTC.

This clonotype was observed a few times. This chain links TRBV5-6 with TRBJ2-2, with D tentatively TRBD1 (6 bases). CDR1 is SGHDT and CDR2 is YYEEEE in the germline V gene. The CDR3 spans 13 residues. V was pared by 7 bases and J by 3 bases, with 10 bases between. The CDR3: CASRGQYTGELFF. As DNA, the CDR3 is TGTGCCAGCCGCGGACAGTACACCGGGGAGCTGTTTTTT.

This chain uses TRBV29-1 with TRBJ2-6; 9 bases are a match to TRBD1. This CDR3 region has 15 residues. Per the germline V gene, CDR1 is SQVTM and CDR2 is ANQGSEA. The J segment lost 1 base and the V segment lost 3 bases, leaving 1 base of the junction unmatched. CDR3 sequence: CSVEGQGSGANVLTF. The CDR3 DNA follows: TGCAGCGTTGAGGGACAGGGATCTGGGGCCAACGTCCTGACTTTC.

This chain links TRBV9 with TRBJ2-3; a weak D match, TRBD1 (6 bases). This CDR3 comprises 16 residues. The germline gives CDR1 SGDLS, CDR2 YYNGEE. Deletions cut 0 bases from V and 0 bases from J, with 11 bases between. The DNA of the CDR3 is TGTGCCAGCAGCGTAGACGCAGGGGCTAGCACAGATACGCAGTATTTT. This sequence encodes CASSVDAGASTDTQYF.

The rearrangement uses TRBV20-1 and TRBJ2-7, with 8 bases matching TRBD2. Germline CDR1 reads DFQATT; CDR2 reads SNEGSKA (reference sequence). V lost 5 bases to trimming and J lost 5 bases; unmatched junction nucleotides: 8. This CDR3 comprises 13 residues. CDR3 residues: CSASGGEAHEQYF. The CDR3 region has the DNA TGCAGTGCTTCGGGGGGGGAGGCACACGAGCAGTACTTC.